Following are 21 T cell receptor beta chains from one sample sequenced in a study of tumor and adjacent non-tumor tissue in lung cancer. RNA was extracted from bulk tissue without any cell sorting. TCRbeta libraries were built with three rounds of nested PCR, modified from ARM-PCR. TCRdb re-called the multiplex PCR reads with MiXCR, one entry per CDR3 protein. The table lists 65,000 to 70,000 distinct CDR3 sequences, just under 60% of them singletons. Sequenced material: lung tumor tissue. These TCRs come from a man aged 45-65 years with non-small cell lung cancer.

About this clonotype: This may be a read error: a much more frequent sequence differs by one nucleotide. The rearrangement uses TRBV28 and TRBJ2-7; a weak D match, TRBD2 (5 bases). Germline V gives CDR1 MDHEN, CDR2 SYDVKM. This CDR3 is built from 15 residues. The CDR3 protein is CVSSLLSGNTYEQYF. CDR3 nucleotide sequence: TGTGTCAGCAGTTTACTGAGCGGTAATACCTACGAGCAGTACTTC.

V is TRBV4-1 and J is TRBJ2-1; TRBD2 matches at 10 bases. Trimming cost V 8 bases and J 4 bases; bases outside gene matches: 8. There are 15 residues in the CDR3. CDR1 and CDR2 (germline): MGHRA, YSYEKL. The CDR3 is CASVTGTSEYNEQFF. In DNA form, the CDR3 reads TGCGCCAGCGTAACGGGGACTAGCGAGTACAATGAGCAGTTCTTC.

This clonotype appeared once. J is TRBJ2-5 and V is TRBV4-1, with a tentative D call TRBD2 (5 bases). In germline, CDR1 is MGHRA, CDR2 YSYEKL. The CDR3 extends over 16 amino acids. Trimming cost V 2 bases and J 1 base, with 14 bases left between them. The DNA of the CDR3 is TGCGCCAGCAGCCAAAGCCGGGGATTACTCCAAGAGACCCAGTACTTC. Its protein is CASSQSRGLLQETQYF.

The chain recombines TRBV6-1 with TRBJ1-5; no clear D. The CDR3 extends over 15 amino acids. The germline CDR1 and CDR2 sequences are MNHNS and SASEGT. Deletions cut 7 bases from V and 11 bases from J, with 24 bases between. The CDR3 region has the DNA TGTGCCAGCAATGATATGCCCGGGTTTGGCCAGTCCCAGCATTTT. Amino acid sequence: CASNDMPGFGQSQHF.

About this clonotype itself: One end of the junction fails to match germline, which may point to a read error. The chain recombines TRBV12-3 or TRBV12-4 with TRBJ2-2, with 13 bases lining up with TRBD2. The CDR3 has 19 amino acids. The CDR3 nucleotides are TGTGCCAGCATGCACAGGGGACTAGCGGGAATAAGTTGGACCGGGGAGCTGTTTTTC. Translated: CASMHRGLAGISWTGELFF.

With respect to this clonotype: Mismatch with germline at one junction end may stem from a read error. V and J are TRBV5-1 and TRBJ1-2, with 8 bases matching TRBD1. Germline V gene sequence: CDR1 SGHRS, CDR2 YFSETQ. This CDR3 comprises 14 residues. The CDR3 spells CASSLADRVYDYTF. CDR3 sequence (DNA): TGCGCCAGCAGCTTGGCGGACAGGGTCTATGACTACACCTTC.

This clonotype was observed a handful of times. The chain employs TRBV28 and TRBJ1-6; possible D gene TRBD1, 5 bases. CDR1 MDHEN and CDR2 SYDVKM come from the germline V gene. This CDR3 has 14 amino acids. V was trimmed by 4 bases and J by 9 bases, leaving 13 bases between them. CDR3 DNA: TGTGCCAGCAGTTCCGTCCAGGGCGGTTCACCCCTCCACTTT. Residues: CASSSVQGGSPLHF.

Turning to this clonotype: As the CDR3 is not closed by the conserved phenylalanine or tryptophan, this likely results from a read error. The chain joins TRBV6-5 to TRBJ1-5; 7 bases are shared with TRBD1. The last part of the DNA fits TRBJ2-3 better; the J call may be wrong. CDR1 MNHEY and CDR2 SVGAGI come from the germline V gene. The CDR3 extends over 13 amino acids. CDR3 sequence: CASSSTGWEPQYL. Written as DNA, the CDR3 is TGTGCCAGCAGTTCGACAGGGTGGGAGCCCCAGTATCTT.

Concerning this clonotype itself: The junction departs from germline at one end; a sequencing error may be responsible. The V and J genes are TRBV11-3 and TRBJ2-2; 13 bases line up with TRBD2. The CDR3 has 16 residues. Looked up from germline, CDR1 is SGHNT and CDR2 is YENEEA. The CDR3 is CASSLGTSGNTGKLFF. CDR3 nucleotide sequence: TGCGCCAGCAGCCTCGGGACTAGCGGGAACACCGGGAAGCTGTTTTTT.

The J gene is TRBJ2-7, the V gene TRBV5-1; D gene uncertain. Trimming took 0 bases from V and 1 from J, leaving 8 bases between them. Germline V lookup: CDR1 SGHRS, CDR2 YFSETQ. CDR3 length equals 14 residues. The CDR3 protein is CASSLAGHSYEQYF. CDR3 DNA: TGCGCCAGCAGCTTGGCCGGCCATTCCTACGAGCAGTACTTC.

The sample holds many counts of this clonotype. The CDR3 region is CATTSLGGETQYF. The DNA for the CDR3 is TGTGCCACCACCTCCCTGGGGGGGGAGACCCAGTACTTC. V and J are TRBV6-2 or TRBV6-3 and TRBJ2-5; TRBD2 aligns across 7 bases. Germline CDR1 and CDR2: MNHEY and SVGEGT. Trimming removed 10 bases from V and 5 bases from J; junction bases left unmatched: 10. The CDR3 is 13 amino acids.

The J gene is TRBJ2-7, the V gene TRBV5-1; D ambiguous. The CDR3 runs to 13 residues. CDR1 and CDR2 from the germline V gene are SGHRS and YFSETQ. The V end lost 3 bases, the J end lost 5 bases, and 12 bases lay between the germline ends. This CDR3 reads CASSSRTNDEQYF. The CDR3 DNA follows: TGCGCCAGCAGCTCTCGCACGAATGACGAGCAGTACTTC.

In its sample, this clonotype was seen once. The chain combines TRBV24-1 with TRBJ1-5; D unclear. Trimming removed 6 bases from V and 5 bases from J, with 19 bases in between. Germline values: CDR1 KGHDR, CDR2 SFDVKD. The CDR3 runs to 16 residues. Here the CDR3 DNA reads TGTGCCACCAGTCCCCAGGATAGGTTCCCATATCAGCCCCAGCATTTT. The encoded protein is CATSPQDRFPYQPQHF.

Remarks on this clonotype: A read error is possible here, since a much larger clone lies one base away. The chain has TRBV6-1 and TRBJ2-5; 8 bases are shared with TRBD2. CDR1 and CDR2 from the germline V gene are MNHNS and SASEGT. The CDR3 totals 14 residues. The CDR3 DNA sequence: TGTGCCAGCAGGGCAGGACTAGCCCAAGAGACCCGGTACTTC. Its translation: CASRAGLAQETRYF.

Comment on this clonotype: A read error may explain this, as a much larger clone is one base away. This sequence joins TRBV28 and TRBJ2-5; 7 nucleotides agree with TRBD1. CDR1 and CDR2 (germline): MDHEN, SYDVKM. This CDR3 is 14 amino acids long. This CDR3 is CASSTGTAQETQHF. The CDR3 coding sequence is TGTGCCAGCAGTACGGGGACAGCACAAGAGACCCAGCACTTC.

Only one count was recorded for this clonotype. This may be a read error, as it is one base from a much larger clone. This rearrangement joins TRBV20-1 to TRBJ2-3; TRBD1 or TRBD2 may be the D gene (5 bases each). The V gene lost 2 bases and the J gene lost 6 bases, with 15 bases spanning the gap. The CDR3 extends over 14 amino acids. Looked up from germline, CDR1 is DFQATT and CDR2 is SNEGSKA (reference sequence). In DNA, the CDR3 is TGCAGTGCTAGACTAACCGGGGCGAAGGATACGCAGTATTTT. Its translation: CSARLTGAKDTQYF.

Only one count was recorded for this clonotype. As the CDR3 is not closed by the conserved phenylalanine or tryptophan, this likely results from a read error. The J gene is TRBJ2-7, the V gene TRBV6-1, with 7 bases matching TRBD2. Germline V lookup: CDR1 MNHNS, CDR2 SASEGT. Trimming removed 4 bases from V and 4 bases from J; junction bases left unmatched: 13. The CDR3 is 16 amino acids. CDR3 DNA sequence: TGTGCCAGCAGTGGGGCCATGACTAGCAGCTTGTACGAGCAGTACTCC. Its protein product is CASSGAMTSSLYEQYS.

This clonotype has a handful of counts. This chain's CDR3 is CASTSGGPRGTQYF. As DNA, the CDR3 is TGTGCCAGTACTAGCGGGGGACCTCGCGGTACGCAGTATTTT. This rearrangement joins TRBV7-9 to TRBJ2-3, with 11 bases that match TRBD2. The CDR3 runs to 14 residues. V shed 9 bases and J 8 bases; nucleotides not matched to a gene: 10. Per germline, CDR1 SEHNR and CDR2 FQNEAQ (reference sequence).

Comments on this clonotype: The conserved final phenylalanine or tryptophan is absent from the CDR3, which likely points to a read error. The rearrangement links TRBV20-1 to TRBJ1-5; TRBD1 might be the D (5 bases). CDR1 and CDR2 (germline): DFQATT, SNEGSKA (reference sequence). The ends were cut back, 5 bases at V and 3 bases at J, with 14 bases in the middle. This CDR3 is 14 amino acids long. Written as DNA, the CDR3 is TGCAGTGCTCCCGGATGGGGCCTCAATCAGCCCCAGCATTGT. This translates into CSAPGWGLNQPQHC.

To note about this clonotype: Being one base from a much bigger clone, this may be a read error. This chain connects TRBV6-5 to TRBJ2-7; D may be TRBD1 (6 bases). The CDR3 consists of 14 residues. The V and J ends lost 6 bases and 3 bases respectively, with 15 bases between them. The germline V gene encodes CDR1 MNHEY and CDR2 SVGAGI. CDR3 nucleotides: TGTGCCAGCAGGCCCAGGACAGACTACTACGAGCAGTACTTC. It is translated as CASRPRTDYYEQYF.

This clonotype has more than one count but fewer than ten. A much larger clonotype is one base distant, so this may be a read error. V and J are TRBV4-2 and TRBJ2-1; 9 nucleotides line up with TRBD2. CDR1 and CDR2 (germline): LGHNA, YNFKEQ. The CDR3 runs to 17 residues. CDR3 sequence: CASSQDSGRGPYNGQFF. The DNA for the CDR3 is TGTGCCAGCAGCCAGGATAGCGGGAGAGGCCCCTACAATGGGCAGTTCTTC.